The TCR beta chain under discussion was sequenced for a study of control samples from healthy donors and cancer patients. The table came from immunoSEQ multiplex PCR; TCRdb's copy has only in-frame clones and leaves some out. This table holds 100,000 to 150,000 clones, almost 95% found once. This sequence originates from a man older than 75 with head and neck cancer. The source material was PBMCs.

CDR3 sequence (DNA): TGTGCCAGCTCATCCACAGGGGGCATCTACGAGCAGTACTTC. Translating gives CASSSTGGIYEQYF. The chain combines TRBV18 with TRBJ2-7, with TRBD1 matching 9 bases. CDR3 length equals 14 residues. The junction had 5 bases not matched to a gene; V was cut back by 5 bases and J by 3 bases. Germline CDR1 and CDR2: KGHSH and LQKENI.